A selection of T cell receptor beta chains follows, all from one sample in a study of shared clonotypes between healthy human individuals. This table comes from immunoSEQ multiplex PCR, and its TCRdb copy is limited to in-frame clones, with some not included. The table has about 1.9 million clones, 85% to 95% seen once. Material for sequencing was naive CD8+ T cells from PBMCs. These receptors originate from a man younger than 30 in good health. Some clones in this sample may be carry-over from other donors' samples. Both conserved end residues are part of each CDR3. Each record gives: V gene, D gene, J gene, CDR3 protein, CDR3 DNA. The D gene is left open where the match is weak.

TRBV27	TRBD2	TRBJ2-7	CASSLRLAGANEQYF	TGTGCCAGCAGTTTAAGACTAGCGGGAGCTAACGAGCAGTACTTC
TRBV30	TRBD1	TRBJ1-1	CAWSETGGLGNTEAFF	TGTGCCTGGAGTGAGACAGGGGGCTTGGGGAACACTGAAGCTTTCTTT
TRBV19	-	TRBJ2-2	CASSIFWRDKNGELFF	TGTGCCAGTAGTATTTTTTGGAGGGATAAAAACGGGGAGCTGTTTTTT
TRBV5-4	-	TRBJ2-7	CASSPGTLYEQYF	TGTGCCAGCAGCCCCGGGACCCTATACGAGCAGTACTTC
TRBV6-5	-	TRBJ2-2	CASSYSARSNTGELFF	TGTGCCAGCAGTTACTCGGCCCGCTCGAACACCGGGGAGCTGTTTTTT
TRBV11-2	TRBD2	TRBJ2-7	CASGTSGPYEQYF	TGTGCCAGTGGGACTAGCGGGCCCTACGAGCAGTACTTC
TRBV2	-	TRBJ2-7	CASLGHHSYEQYF	TGTGCCAGCTTGGGACACCACTCCTACGAGCAGTACTTC
TRBV6-5	-	TRBJ1-5	CASSTPGDGQPQHF	TGTGCCAGCAGTACCCCGGGGGACGGCCAGCCCCAGCATTTT
TRBV9	TRBD2	TRBJ2-2	CASSVAEDGTSGNTGELFF	TGTGCCAGCAGCGTAGCTGAGGACGGGACTAGCGGTAACACCGGGGAGCTGTTTTTT
TRBV28	-	TRBJ2-7	CASSLQLRPQGSFYEQYF	TGTGCCAGCAGTCTCCAACTCAGACCCCAGGGGAGTTTCTACGAGCAGTACTTC
TRBV5-1	TRBD2	TRBJ2-2	CASRHGLESSGELFF	TGCGCCAGCAGACACGGACTAGAGTCTTCCGGGGAGCTGTTTTTT